The clone carrying this T cell receptor (beta chain) was counted many times. The antigen is not known. The sample comes from a study of neurological immune-mediated disorders. Study-wide findings and caveats: Phylogenetic analysis grouped 18 of 34 multiple sclerosis patients' repertoires together, suggesting a possible repertoire signature.

From the 5' RACE reads, TCRdb called clonotypes with MiXCR, one entry per CDR3 protein. The table shows about 74,000 distinct CDR3 sequences, with around 5% occurring only once. The CDR3 runs 14 residues. J lost 6 bases, V lost 6 bases, and 7 bases had no gene match. This chain uses TRBV12-3 or TRBV12-4 with TRBJ1-1; TRBD1 matches at 10 bases. The TCR was taken from a man aged 18 to 30 with multiple sclerosis. Source material: PBMCs. The CDR3 loop is CASRGTGVGAEAFF. For the CDR3, the DNA is TGTGCCAGCAGGGGGACAGGGGTAGGGGCTGAAGCTTTCTTT.